The 18 T cell receptor beta chains given below trace back to one sample, sequenced in a study of read filtering for tumor transcriptome and immune sequencing. From roughly 390 ng of RNA, a library with molecular barcoded alpha/delta and beta/gamma adaptors was made. In TCRdb, the reads were re-called with MiXCR into one record per CDR3 protein. This table holds around 130,000 distinct CDR3 sequences, less than 15% found once. Input material: a population of CD138-negative cells sorted from bone marrow. These receptors all stem from a donor at least 40 years old with multiple myeloma.

This clonotype was counted between two and nine times. V gene TRBV6-6 combines with J gene TRBJ1-5; D is ambiguous. V lost 5 bases and J lost 2, with 13 bases in between. The V gene's germline CDR1 is MNHNY and CDR2 SVGAGI (reference sequence). This CDR3 is 15 amino acids long. The CDR3 sequence: CASSRSSTGNQPQHF. The CDR3 nucleotides read TGTGCCAGCAGTCGATCCTCAACGGGCAATCAGCCCCAGCATTTT.

Many counts were recorded for this clonotype. The V gene is TRBV7-9, the J gene TRBJ2-1; 8 bases line up with TRBD1. The junction had 11 bases not matched to a gene; V was cut back by 6 bases and J by 7 bases. Germline V gene data show CDR1 as SEHNR and CDR2 as FQNEAQ (reference sequence). CDR3 size: 15 residues. The CDR3 region is CASSPPGGAGNEQFF. The CDR3 DNA reads TGTGCCAGCAGTCCCCCAGGGGGCGCCGGGAATGAGCAGTTCTTC.

This clonotype was detected ten times or more. The chain recombines TRBV19 with TRBJ2-7; D ambiguous. This CDR3 spans 14 amino acids. Germline V CDR1 and CDR2: LNHDA, SQIVND (reference sequence). Trimming pared 1 base from V and 0 bases from J, leaving 7 bases between. This CDR3 reads CASSIVGVSYEQYF. CDR3 DNA: TGTGCCAGTAGTATAGTCGGAGTCTCCTACGAGCAGTACTTC.

This clonotype was found many times. The V call is TRBV7-8, the J call TRBJ2-3; D remains unclear. The germline V gene encodes CDR1 SGHVS and CDR2 FQNEAQ. CDR3 length: 16 amino acids. V was trimmed by 0 bases and J by 1 base, leaving 11 bases between them. CDR3 residues: CASSLADAVRTDTQYF. CDR3 DNA: TGTGCCAGCAGCTTAGCGGACGCGGTACGCACAGATACGCAGTATTTT.

Concerning this clonotype: This may arise from a read error, as a much more abundant clone is one base away. V and J are TRBV19 and TRBJ1-4; tentatively, D is TRBD1 (5 bases). The CDR3 is 14 residues long. From germline, CDR1 is LNHDA and CDR2 SQIVND (reference sequence). CDR3 coding DNA: TGTGCCAGTAGTATTGGGGACCATCGGGAAAAACCGTTTTTT. It encodes CASSIGDHREKPFF.

In the case of this clonotype: This may come from a read error, since a much larger clone is one base off. The chain couples TRBV18 to TRBJ2-6, with D unresolved. This CDR3 spans 17 amino acids. Trimming took off 3 bases at V and 1 base at J, with 13 bases between the two ends. The germline V gene has CDR1 KGHSH and CDR2 LQKENI. CDR3 residues: CASSPAQPESGANVLTF. The CDR3 nucleotides are TGTGCCAGCTCACCGGCGCAGCCGGAGTCTGGGGCCAACGTCCTGACTTTC.

This clonotype was seen only a few times. The chain has TRBV12-3 or TRBV12-4 and TRBJ1-1; 7 positions agree with TRBD1. CDR3 length: 14 residues. With 5 bases clipped from V and 1 base from J, the junction kept 4 bases outside the gene matches. The CDR3 sequence is CASSPGQENTEAFF. The DNA of the CDR3 is TGTGCCAGCAGTCCCGGACAGGAGAACACTGAAGCTTTCTTT.

This clonotype was recorded many times. This sequence joins TRBV11-2 and TRBJ2-6; possibly TRBD2 for D (6 bases). Germline CDR1 and CDR2: SGHAT and FQNNGV. V was shortened by 0 bases and J by 3 bases, with 9 bases between the two germline ends. The CDR3 covers 16 residues. The CDR3 protein is CASSLDRGGGANVLTF. As DNA, the CDR3 is TGTGCCAGCAGCTTAGATCGGGGAGGTGGGGCCAACGTCCTGACTTTC.

Ten or more counts support this clonotype. This chain connects TRBV19 to TRBJ1-1; D remains ambiguous. The V gene's germline CDR1 is LNHDA and CDR2 SQIVND (reference sequence). This CDR3 region has 15 residues. V was trimmed by 0 bases and J by 2 bases, leaving 10 bases between them. The CDR3 here is CASSIEDGENTEAFF. The CDR3 DNA follows: TGTGCCAGTAGTATAGAAGACGGCGAAAACACTGAAGCTTTCTTT.

This clonotype was seen at least ten times. The chain has TRBV5-1 and TRBJ2-3; TRBD1 matches at 9 bases. Germline loops: CDR1 SGHRS, CDR2 YFSETQ. The CDR3 sequence is 15 residues long. The V segment lost 4 bases and the J segment 0 bases; nucleotides outside the gene matches: 3. CDR3 in amino acids: CASSLTGGSTDTQYF. CDR3 DNA: TGCGCCAGCAGCCTGACAGGGGGAAGCACAGATACGCAGTATTTT.

With regard to this clonotype: The junction departs from the called germline gene at one end, perhaps through a read error. The chain couples TRBV13 to TRBJ2-7; D is possibly TRBD1 (6 bases). This CDR3 comprises 15 residues. Germline V gene lookup returns CDR1 PRHDT and CDR2 FYEKMQ (reference sequence). CDR3 in amino acids: CASSPTGQTYYEQHF. The CDR3, as DNA: TGCGCCAGCAGTCCGACGGGACAAACTTACTACGAGCAGCACTTC. Full variable domain (rest looked up from reference TRBV13 and TRBJ2-7): AAGVIQSPRHLIKEKRETATLKCYPIPRHDTVYWYQQGPGQDPQFLISFYEKMQSDKGSIPDRFSAQQFSDYHSELNMSSLELGDSALYFCASSPTGQTYYEQHFGPGTRLTVT.

This clonotype was seen ten or more times. The chain carries TRBV2 and TRBJ2-7; no definite D call. The CDR3 totals 14 residues. Germline CDR1 reads SNHLY; CDR2 reads FYNNEI. V lost 7 bases and J 0 bases, leaving 13 bases between the germline ends. In nucleotides, the CDR3 is TGTGCCAGCACTCCCACAGAGAGCTCCTACGAGCAGTACTTC. Translation: CASTPTESSYEQYF.

There are many counts of this clonotype. The rearrangement joins TRBV2 to TRBJ2-5, with D hard to call. This CDR3 contains 14 residues. The germline V and J ends were trimmed by 7 bases and 9 bases, with 21 bases remaining between them. The germline gives CDR1 SNHLY, CDR2 FYNNEI. The DNA of the CDR3 is TGTGCCAGCACGATCGGCGCTTCTAGGGTGGCCCAGTACTTC. The encoded protein is CASTIGASRVAQYF.

Ten or more counts support this clonotype. The V and J genes are TRBV27 and TRBJ2-7; TRBD1 might be the D (6 bases). The V gene lost 3 bases and the J gene lost 3 bases, with 9 bases spanning the gap. CDR3 size: 13 residues. Per the germline V gene, CDR1 is MNHEY and CDR2 is SMNVEV (reference sequence). CDR3: CASSLGAGYEQYF. DNA of the CDR3: TGTGCCAGCAGTTTGGGGGCGGGCTACGAGCAGTACTTC.

Details on this clonotype: Sequence at one end of the junction differs from germline and may be a read error. The genes are TRBV5-6 and TRBJ2-4, with TRBD1 matching 7 bases. The CDR3 is 15 residues long. Germline V gene lookup returns CDR1 SGHDT and CDR2 YYEEEE. The CDR3 DNA reads as TGTGCCCGCAGCTTAGCTAGGGGGCCTTTGAACCTTCAGTACTTC. This sequence encodes CARSLARGPLNLQYF. Looking up the rest from reference TRBV5-6 and TRBJ2-4 gives the full variable domain: DAGVTQSPTHLIKTRGQQVTLRCSPKSGHDTVSWYQQALGQGPQFIFQYYEEEERQRGNFPDRFSGHQFPNYSSELNVNALLLGDSALYLCARSLARGPLNLQYFGAGTRLSVL.

The chain uses TRBV7-9 and TRBJ1-4; tentatively, D is TRBD1 (5 bases). CDR1 SEHNR and CDR2 FQNEAQ come from the germline V gene (reference sequence). The CDR3 consists of 14 residues. Trimming shortened V by 4 bases and J by 7 bases, and 13 bases separated the two germline ends. CDR3 sequence: CASSYPARGEKLFF. The DNA for the CDR3 is TGTGCCAGCAGCTATCCAGCAAGGGGTGAAAAACTGTTTTTT.

This clonotype was counted only a few times. The rearrangement links TRBV2 to TRBJ2-1; 7 bases agree with TRBD2. The germline gives CDR1 SNHLY, CDR2 FYNNEI. This CDR3 has 21 amino acids. Germline trimming cut 6 bases from V and 0 bases from J; bases unmatched to any gene: 23. The CDR3 DNA reads TGTGCCAGCAGCAAGGGTTACCCGGGAGGCGCAACATTAAGCTCCTACAATGAGCAGTTCTTC. It specifies CASSKGYPGGATLSSYNEQFF.

The chain employs TRBV5-1 and TRBJ2-7, with 10 bases identical to TRBD1. Germline V gene data show CDR1 as SGHRS and CDR2 as YFSETQ. Unmatched junction bases numbered 10, after V lost 4 bases and J lost 6 bases. The CDR3 loop spans 15 amino acids. CDR3: CASSIDPGTGVEQYF. For the CDR3, the DNA is TGCGCCAGCAGCATTGACCCCGGGACAGGGGTCGAGCAGTACTTC.